This T cell receptor beta chain was found in a study of T-cell reconstitution after alpha-beta-depleted transplantation in children. With respect to this clonotype: Its antigen is undetermined.

Unique molecular identifiers were incorporated when the TCRbeta library was constructed. TCRdb passed the PCR reads through MiXCR, listing each CDR3 protein once. The table shows 200,000 to 300,000 distinct CDR3 sequences, with more than 20% occurring only once. V was pared by 0 bases and J by 0 bases, with 15 bases between. The CDR3 length is 17 residues. Looked up from germline, CDR1 is DFQATT and CDR2 is SNEGSKA (reference sequence). Study-wide points: Hyperexpanded clones declined; after one year, newly produced T cells mostly supplied diversity. Alpha-beta T cells about two months after transplant reportedly derived from several hundred expanded graft clones. From surviving recipient T cells and thymic progenitors came the high day-60 TCRbeta diversity observed in some patients.

V gene TRBV20-1 combines with J gene TRBJ2-1; perhaps TRBD1 as D (5 bases). The TCR comes from a female patient aged 2-10 years who had a stem cell transplant for congenital amegakaryocytic thrombocytopenia, so the T cells may come from the graft donor. Sequencing was performed on PBMCs, mostly from graft donor cells, taken 360 days after TCRalphabeta/CD19-depleted stem cell transplant. The CDR3 is CSARDAGSGISYNEQFF. CDR3 in DNA: TGCAGTGCTAGAGATGCCGGGTCAGGGATCTCCTACAATGAGCAGTTCTTC.